This TCR beta chain is from a study of lymphopenia after photon versus proton radiotherapy. Of note for this clone: The antigen is undetermined.

Only in-frame clones appear in the TCRdb table, and some are missing; sequencing was by immunoSEQ multiplex PCR. The data hold some 70,000 clones, with approximately 87% observed a single time. Whole-study results and caveats: After lymphocyte nadir, photon-treated repertoires showed oligoclonal expansion, especially CD8+ Temra. Larger post-nadir TCR diversity loss correlated inversely with survival in deceased patients. Only patients who died were analyzed for survival; proton advantage is unproven. Photon-treated patients lost naive T cells and TCR diversity; proton-treated stayed stable.

Sequenced material: peripheral blood, taken from a patient treated with proton-based radiotherapy. The clonotype comes from an elderly man with esophageal cancer.

The CDR3 protein is CASSRGDSSNEQFF. The DNA of the CDR3 is TGCGCCAGCAGCCGAGGTGACAGTTCCAATGAGCAGTTCTTC. The chain is built from TRBV4-3 and TRBJ2-1, with D tentatively TRBD1 (5 bases). The CDR3 spans 14 residues. V shed 4 bases and J shed 6 bases, with 13 bases lying between them. Germline V gives CDR1 LGHNA, CDR2 YSLEER.